This TCR beta chain was sequenced during a study of OX40 agonist ivuxolimab in advanced cancers. Overall study: The dose-escalation cohort was approximately 81% male, with a mean age of approximately 61 years, ranging about 20 to 85. Past anti-PD-1, anti-PD-L1 or anti-CTLA-4 therapy was accepted, and roughly 42% had received some.

Blood was sampled at baseline, cycle 4 day 1, and cycle 7 day 1. Findings and limits, study-wide: The average count of expanded clones was higher among CD8+ T cells than among CD4+.

CDR1 is LNHDA and CDR2 is SQIVND in the germline V gene (reference sequence). The CDR3 covers 11 residues. Trimming stripped 6 bases from V and 4 bases from J, with 4 bases between. Assay used: immunoSEQ multiplex PCR; TCRdb lists only in-frame clones, some missing. Of roughly 70,000 clones in the sample, 70% to 90% were seen once. As regards this clone: The antigen is not known.

This clonotype was obtained from an adult with an advanced solid tumor such as melanoma, head and neck, liver or kidney cancer. The material sequenced was CD4+ or CD8+ T cells sorted from blood, taken in a trial of the OX40 agonist ivuxolimab. The V and J genes are TRBV19 and TRBJ2-1; no clear D gene. The CDR3 reads CASRTYNEQFF. CDR3 nucleotides: TGTGCCAGTAGGACGTACAATGAGCAGTTCTTC.